Described below is a single T cell receptor beta chain sequence and its context. Generated by immunoSEQ multiplex PCR, the TCRdb table keeps only in-frame clones and is missing some. Counted here are about 15,000 clones, roughly 80% occurring once; the ten biggest clones make up around 15%. This sample is drawn from a study of somatic mutations in cytotoxic T cells in rheumatoid arthritis. The CDR3 length is 19 residues. Germline CDR1 reads SGHRS; CDR2 reads YFSETQ. The V and J ends lost 0 bases and 5 bases, in that order; junction bases with no gene match: 16. The receptor was isolated from an adult with rheumatoid arthritis. This chain uses TRBV5-1 with TRBJ2-5, with 10 positions matching TRBD2. The sequencing sample was made of CD8+ T cells sorted from blood. The CDR3 spells CASSLVSSGGGVWRETQYF. CDR3 coding DNA: TGCGCCAGCAGCTTGGTTTCTAGCGGGGGCGGAGTCTGGAGGGAGACCCAGTACTTC.